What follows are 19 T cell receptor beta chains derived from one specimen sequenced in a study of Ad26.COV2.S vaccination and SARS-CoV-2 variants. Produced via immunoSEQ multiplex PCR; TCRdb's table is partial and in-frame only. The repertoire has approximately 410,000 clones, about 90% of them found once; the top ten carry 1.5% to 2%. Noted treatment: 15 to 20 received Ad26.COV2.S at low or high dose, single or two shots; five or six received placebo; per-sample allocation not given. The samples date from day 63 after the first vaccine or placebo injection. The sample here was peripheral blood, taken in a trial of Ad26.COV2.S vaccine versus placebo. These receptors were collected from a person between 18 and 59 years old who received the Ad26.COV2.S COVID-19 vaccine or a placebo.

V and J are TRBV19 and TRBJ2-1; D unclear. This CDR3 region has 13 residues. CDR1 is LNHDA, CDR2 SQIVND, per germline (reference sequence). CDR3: CATGHNSYNEQFF. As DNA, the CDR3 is TGTGCTACGGGTCATAACTCCTACAATGAGCAGTTCTTC. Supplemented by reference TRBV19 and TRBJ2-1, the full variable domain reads DGGITQSPKYLFRKEGQNVTLSCEQNLNHDAMYWYRQDPGQGLRLIYYSQIVNDFQKGDIAEGYSVSREKKESFPLTVTSAQKNPTAFYLCATGHNSYNEQFFGPGTRLTVL.

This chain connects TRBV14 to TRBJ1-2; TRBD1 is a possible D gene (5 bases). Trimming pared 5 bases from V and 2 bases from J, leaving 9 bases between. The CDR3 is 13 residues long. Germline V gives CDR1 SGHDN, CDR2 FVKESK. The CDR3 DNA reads TGTGCCAGCAGCACCCGACAGAACTATGGCTACACCTTC. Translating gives CASSTRQNYGYTF.

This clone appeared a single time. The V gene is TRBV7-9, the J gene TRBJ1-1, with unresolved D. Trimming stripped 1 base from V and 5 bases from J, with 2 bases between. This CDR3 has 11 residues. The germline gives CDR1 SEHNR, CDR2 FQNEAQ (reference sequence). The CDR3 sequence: CASSLVTEAFF. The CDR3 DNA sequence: TGTGCCAGCAGCTTAGTAACTGAAGCTTTCTTT.

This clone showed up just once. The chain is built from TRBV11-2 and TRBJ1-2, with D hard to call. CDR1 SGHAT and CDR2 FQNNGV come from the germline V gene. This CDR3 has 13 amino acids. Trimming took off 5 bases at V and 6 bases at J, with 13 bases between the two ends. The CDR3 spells CASSVNGRDGYTF. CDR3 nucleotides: TGTGCCAGCAGCGTAAACGGGAGGGATGGCTACACCTTC.

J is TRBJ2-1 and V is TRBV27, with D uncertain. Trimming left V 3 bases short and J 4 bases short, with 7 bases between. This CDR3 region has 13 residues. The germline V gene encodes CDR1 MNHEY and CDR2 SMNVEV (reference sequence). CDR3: CASSLSEYNEQFF. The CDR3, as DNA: TGTGCCAGCAGTTTGTCGGAGTACAATGAGCAGTTCTTC.

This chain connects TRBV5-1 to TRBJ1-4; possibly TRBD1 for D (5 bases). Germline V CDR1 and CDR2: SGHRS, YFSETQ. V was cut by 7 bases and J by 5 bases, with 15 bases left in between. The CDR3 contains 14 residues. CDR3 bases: TGCGCCAGCTACCCCGGGACGGGGAATGAAAAACTGTTTTTT. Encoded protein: CASYPGTGNEKLFF.

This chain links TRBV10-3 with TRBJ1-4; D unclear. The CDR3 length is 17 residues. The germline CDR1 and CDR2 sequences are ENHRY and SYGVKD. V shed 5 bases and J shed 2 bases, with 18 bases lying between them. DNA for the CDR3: TGTGCCATCAGTCTCCCCGGATGGCGCGCCACTAATGAAAAACTGTTTTTT. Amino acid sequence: CAISLPGWRATNEKLFF.

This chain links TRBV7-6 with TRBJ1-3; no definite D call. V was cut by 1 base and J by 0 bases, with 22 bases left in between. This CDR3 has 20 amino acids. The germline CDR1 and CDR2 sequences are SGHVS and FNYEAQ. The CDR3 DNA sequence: TGTGCCAGCAGCTTAGAACCCGGGAGCACTTACTCCAGCTCTGGAAACACCATATATTTT. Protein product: CASSLEPGSTYSSSGNTIYF. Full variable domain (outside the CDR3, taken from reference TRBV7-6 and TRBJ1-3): GAGVSQSPRYKVTKRGQDVALRCDPISGHVSLYWYRQALGQGPEFLTYFNYEAQQDKSGLPNDRFSAERPEGSISTLTIQRTEQRDSAMYRCASSLEPGSTYSSSGNTIYFGEGSWLTVV.

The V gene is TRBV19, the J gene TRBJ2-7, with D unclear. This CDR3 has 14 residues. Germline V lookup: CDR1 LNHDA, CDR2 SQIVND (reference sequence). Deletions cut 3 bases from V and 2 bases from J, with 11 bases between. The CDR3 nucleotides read TGTGCCAGTAGTATCGTCGGGCAGACCTACGAGCAGTACTTC. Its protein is CASSIVGQTYEQYF.

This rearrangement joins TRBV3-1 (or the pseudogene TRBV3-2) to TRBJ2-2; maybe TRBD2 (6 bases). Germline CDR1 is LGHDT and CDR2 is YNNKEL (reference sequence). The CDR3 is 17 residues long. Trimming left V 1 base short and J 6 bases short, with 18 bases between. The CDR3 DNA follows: TGTGCCAGCAGCCAAGTTACCGGACGGCGGGGCTCCGGGGAGCTGTTTTTT. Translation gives CASSQVTGRRGSGELFF.

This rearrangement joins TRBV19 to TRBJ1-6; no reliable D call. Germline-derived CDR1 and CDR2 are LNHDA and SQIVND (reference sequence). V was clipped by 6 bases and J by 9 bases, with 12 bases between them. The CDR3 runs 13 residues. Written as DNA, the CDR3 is TGTGCCAGTAGCTTCGGGATGGGTTCACCCCTCCACTTT. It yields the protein CASSFGMGSPLHF.

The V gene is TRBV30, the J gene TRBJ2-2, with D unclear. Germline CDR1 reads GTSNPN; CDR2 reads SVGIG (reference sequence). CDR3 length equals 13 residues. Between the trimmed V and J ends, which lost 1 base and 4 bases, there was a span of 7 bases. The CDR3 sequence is CAWSGGVTGELFF. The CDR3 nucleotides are TGTGCCTGGAGTGGCGGAGTCACCGGGGAGCTGTTTTTT.

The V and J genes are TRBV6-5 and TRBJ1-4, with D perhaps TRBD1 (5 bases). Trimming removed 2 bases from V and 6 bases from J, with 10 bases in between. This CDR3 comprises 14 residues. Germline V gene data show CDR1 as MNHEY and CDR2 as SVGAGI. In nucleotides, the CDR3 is TGTGCCAGCAGTTACGGGGGGATAGATGAAAAACTGTTTTTT. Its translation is CASSYGGIDEKLFF.

The CDR3 loop reads CASRTLPGQDKGTQYF. The CDR3 nucleotides read TGTGCCAGCAGGACCTTACCGGGACAAGACAAGGGGACCCAGTACTTC. The chain couples TRBV7-9 to TRBJ2-5, with a weak D call TRBD1 (6 bases). Trimming removed 6 bases at V and 7 bases at J, with 24 bases between. Germline-derived CDR1 and CDR2 are SEHNR and FQNEAQ (reference sequence). The CDR3 contains 16 residues.

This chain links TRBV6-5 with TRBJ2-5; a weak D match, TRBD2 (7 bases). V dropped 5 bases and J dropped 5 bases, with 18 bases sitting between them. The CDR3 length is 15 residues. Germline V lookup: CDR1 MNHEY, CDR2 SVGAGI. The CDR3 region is CASSNRWGGEETQYF. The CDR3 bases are TGTGCCAGCAGTAACCGGTGGGGGGGCGAGGAGACCCAGTACTTC.

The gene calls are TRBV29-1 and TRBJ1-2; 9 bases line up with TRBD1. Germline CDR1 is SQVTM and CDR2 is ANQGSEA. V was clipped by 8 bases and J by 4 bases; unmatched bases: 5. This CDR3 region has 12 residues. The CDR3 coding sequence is TGCAGCCCGTACAGGGGGCTCTATGGCTACACCTTC. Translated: CSPYRGLYGYTF.

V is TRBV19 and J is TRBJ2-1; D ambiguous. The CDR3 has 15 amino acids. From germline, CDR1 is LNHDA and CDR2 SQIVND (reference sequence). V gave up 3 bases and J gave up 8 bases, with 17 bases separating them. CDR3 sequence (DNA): TGTGCCAGTAGTATCCCCCCCCCAAGGGCGGATGAGCAGTTCTTC. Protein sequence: CASSIPPPRADEQFF.

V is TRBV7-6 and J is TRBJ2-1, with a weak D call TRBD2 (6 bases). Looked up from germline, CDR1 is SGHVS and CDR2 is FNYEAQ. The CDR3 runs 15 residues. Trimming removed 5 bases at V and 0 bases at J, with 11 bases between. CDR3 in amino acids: CASSPGVSSYNEQFF. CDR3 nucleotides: TGTGCCAGCAGCCCGGGAGTGAGCTCCTACAATGAGCAGTTCTTC.

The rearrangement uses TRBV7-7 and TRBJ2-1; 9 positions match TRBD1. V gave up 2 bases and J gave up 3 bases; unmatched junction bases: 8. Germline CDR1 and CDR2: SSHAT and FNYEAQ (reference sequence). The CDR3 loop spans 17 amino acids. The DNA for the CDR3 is TGTGCCAGCAGCTTATGGACAGGGGAAATGGGCTACAATGAGCAGTTCTTC. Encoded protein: CASSLWTGEMGYNEQFF.